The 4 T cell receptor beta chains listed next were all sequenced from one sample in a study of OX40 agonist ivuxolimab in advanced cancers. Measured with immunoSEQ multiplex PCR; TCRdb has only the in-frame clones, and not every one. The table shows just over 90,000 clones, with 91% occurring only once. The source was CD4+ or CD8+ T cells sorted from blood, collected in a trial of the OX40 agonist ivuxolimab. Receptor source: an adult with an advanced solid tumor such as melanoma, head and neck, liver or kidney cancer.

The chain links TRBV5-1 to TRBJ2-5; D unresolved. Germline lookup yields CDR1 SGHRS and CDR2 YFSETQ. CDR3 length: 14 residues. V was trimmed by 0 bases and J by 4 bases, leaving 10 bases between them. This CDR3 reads CASSLEAVVETQYF. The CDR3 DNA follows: TGCGCCAGCAGCTTGGAGGCTGTAGTAGAGACCCAGTACTTC. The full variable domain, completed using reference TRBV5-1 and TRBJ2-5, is KAGVTQTPRYLIKTRGQQVTLSCSPISGHRSVSWYQQTPGQGLQFLFEYFSETQRNKGNFPGRFSGRQFSNSRSEMNVSTLELGDSALYLCASSLEAVVETQYFGPGTRLLVL.

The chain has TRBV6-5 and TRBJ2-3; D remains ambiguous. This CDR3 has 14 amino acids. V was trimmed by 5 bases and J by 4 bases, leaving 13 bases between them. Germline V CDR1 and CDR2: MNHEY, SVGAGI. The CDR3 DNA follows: TGTGCCAGCAGTGTCCTAGTGTCGCCAGATACGCAGTATTTT. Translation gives CASSVLVSPDTQYF.

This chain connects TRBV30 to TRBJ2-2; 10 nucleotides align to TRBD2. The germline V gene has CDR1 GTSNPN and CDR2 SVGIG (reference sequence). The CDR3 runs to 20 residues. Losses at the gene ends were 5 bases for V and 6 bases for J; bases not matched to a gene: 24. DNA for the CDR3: TGTGCCTGGGACCCGGGCTTCAATGTATATGGGACTAGCGAGCCCGGGGAGCTGTTTTTT. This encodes CAWDPGFNVYGTSEPGELFF. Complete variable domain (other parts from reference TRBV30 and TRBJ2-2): SQTIHQWPATLVQPVGSPLSLECTVEGTSNPNLYWYRQAAGRGLQLLFYSVGIGQISSEVPQNLSASRPQDRQFILSSKKLLLSDSGFYLCAWDPGFNVYGTSEPGELFFGEGSRLTVL.

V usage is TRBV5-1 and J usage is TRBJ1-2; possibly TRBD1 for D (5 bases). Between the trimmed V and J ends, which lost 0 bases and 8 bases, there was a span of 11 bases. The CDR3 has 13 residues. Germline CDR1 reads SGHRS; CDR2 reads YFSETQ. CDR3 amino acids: CASSLAGALGYTF. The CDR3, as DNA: TGCGCCAGCAGCTTGGCCGGGGCTCTGGGCTACACCTTC.